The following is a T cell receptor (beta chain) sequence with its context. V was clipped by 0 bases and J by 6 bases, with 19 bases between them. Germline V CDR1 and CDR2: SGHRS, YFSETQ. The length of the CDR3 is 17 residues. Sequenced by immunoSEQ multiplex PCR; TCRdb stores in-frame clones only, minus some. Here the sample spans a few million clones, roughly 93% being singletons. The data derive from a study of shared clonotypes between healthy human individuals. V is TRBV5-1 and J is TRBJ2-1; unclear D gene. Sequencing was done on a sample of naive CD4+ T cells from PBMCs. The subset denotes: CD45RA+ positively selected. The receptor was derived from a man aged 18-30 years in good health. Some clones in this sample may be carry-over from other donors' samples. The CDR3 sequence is CASSLVTFRTYANEQFF. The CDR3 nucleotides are TGCGCCAGCAGCTTGGTCACTTTTCGCACCTACGCCAATGAGCAGTTCTTC.